Below, 20 T cell receptor beta chains from the same sample are listed, as sequenced in a study of T cells in Graves' hyperthyroidism and ophthalmopathy. The investigators amplified TCR beta CDR3 regions from RNA transcripts. The TCR CDR3 was amplified in a first-round RT-PCR using the HTBI primer set. TCRdb ran MiXCR on the multiplex PCR reads and lists one entry per CDR3 protein. The table shows 600,000 to 700,000 distinct CDR3 sequences, with approximately 42% occurring only once. The sample was peripheral blood or thyroid tissue (not recorded which). These receptors all stem from an adult man with Graves' disease, either hyperthyroidism or ophthalmopathy (not recorded which).

This clonotype was seen a few times. The V call is TRBV7-9, the J call TRBJ1-5, with TRBD1 identical over 10 bases. V dropped 5 bases and J dropped 1; count of bases not matched to a gene: 11. The germline CDR1 and CDR2 sequences are SEHNR and FQNEAQ (reference sequence). This CDR3 comprises 18 residues. CDR3 DNA sequence: TGTGCCAGCAGCCTCTACGGACAGGGGGGGACGAGCAATCAGCCCCAGCATTTT. Amino acids: CASSLYGQGGTSNQPQHF.

This clonotype was found many times. The chain recombines TRBV7-2 with TRBJ1-6; unclear D gene. Looked up from germline, CDR1 is SGHTA and CDR2 is FQGNSA. Between the trimmed V and J ends, which lost 2 bases and 5 bases, there was a span of 4 bases. This CDR3 region has 13 residues. The CDR3 loop reads CASSLLNNSPLHF. CDR3 nucleotide sequence: TGTGCCAGCAGCTTACTAAATAATTCACCCCTCCACTTT.

Regarding this clonotype: Germline is not matched at one junction end, which may reflect a read error. This chain's CDR3 is CASSNRLVRDGALFF. The CDR3 coding sequence is TGTGCCAGCAGCAACCGACTAGTTCGTGACGGGGCGCTGTTTTTT. The V and J genes are TRBV11-2 and TRBJ2-2, with a weak D call TRBD2 (6 bases). The CDR3 sequence is 15 residues long. Germline CDR1 is SGHAT and CDR2 is FQNNGV.

This clonotype was counted between two and nine times. This chain uses TRBV20-1 with TRBJ1-2, with 7 bases fitting TRBD1. The CDR3 spans 13 residues. Germline V lookup: CDR1 DFQATT, CDR2 SNEGSKA (reference sequence). After removal of 3 bases from V and 1 base from J, the junction contained 2 bases not matched to a gene. The CDR3 here is CSASGTVNYGYTF. The CDR3 DNA reads as TGCAGTGCTAGCGGGACAGTTAACTATGGCTACACCTTC.

Regarding this clonotype: At one end, the junction sequence differs from germline, possibly due to a read error. The rearrangement links TRBV10-3 to TRBJ1-2; D is unresolved. This CDR3 has 14 residues. Looked up from germline, CDR1 is ENHRY and CDR2 is SYGVKD. CDR3 nucleotides: TGTGCCAGCAGTCCCTCTCTAGGAAACTATGGCTACACCTTC. This gives the protein CASSPSLGNYGYTF.

This clonotype was counted between two and nine times. V is TRBV7-9 and J is TRBJ2-2; 12 positions match TRBD2. There are 19 residues in the CDR3. Germline V gene sequence: CDR1 SEHNR, CDR2 FQNEAQ (reference sequence). The V and J ends lost 2 bases and 5 bases, in that order; junction bases with no gene match: 12. The CDR3 sequence is CASSLRPTSGSSGTGELFF. The CDR3 DNA reads TGTGCCAGCAGCTTACGCCCGACTAGCGGGAGTTCTGGGACCGGGGAGCTGTTTTTT.

This clonotype was seen ten or more times. The chain is built from TRBV2 and TRBJ1-2; D remains unclear. Germline-derived CDR1 and CDR2 are SNHLY and FYNNEI. V gave up 1 base and J gave up 9 bases, with 6 bases separating them. CDR3 size: 11 residues. CDR3 nucleotides: TGTGCCAGCAGTGAAGAGGGAAGCTACACCTTC. Its protein is CASSEEGSYTF.

V gene TRBV25-1 combines with J gene TRBJ1-1; 7 bases match TRBD1. With 8 bases clipped from V and 0 bases from J, the junction kept 9 bases outside the gene matches. The germline V gene encodes CDR1 MGHDK and CDR2 SYGVNS. There are 15 residues in the CDR3. DNA of the CDR3: TGTGCCAGCGTTGAACAGGGGATCATGAACACTGAAGCTTTCTTT. It specifies CASVEQGIMNTEAFF. Together with reference TRBV25-1 and TRBJ1-1, the CDR3 gives the full variable domain: EADIYQTPRYLVIGTGKKITLECSQTMGHDKMYWYQQDPGMELHLIHYSYGVNSTEKGDLSSESTVSRIRTEHFPLTLESARPSHTSQYLCASVEQGIMNTEAFFGQGTRLTVV.

This clonotype was observed many times. This chain uses TRBV12-3 or TRBV12-4 with TRBJ1-1, with D hard to call. Trimming removed 8 bases from V and 0 bases from J, with 10 bases in between. The CDR3 covers 13 residues. The CDR3 reads CASGLDMNTEAFF. CDR3 DNA sequence: TGTGCCAGCGGCCTCGACATGAACACTGAAGCTTTCTTT.

This clonotype was counted at least ten times. The V and J genes are TRBV29-1 and TRBJ2-7, with D possibly matching TRBD1 (6 bases). Germline V lookup: CDR1 SQVTM, CDR2 ANQGSEA. This CDR3 is 12 amino acids long. The V gene lost 6 bases and the J gene lost 5 bases, with 14 bases spanning the gap. As DNA, the CDR3 is TGCAGCGTGGGGGCCGGAGTAGACGAGCAGTACTTC. This encodes CSVGAGVDEQYF.

With respect to this clonotype: At one end the junction does not follow the germline gene, possibly because of a read error. This chain links TRBV7-3 with TRBJ1-4; TRBD1 might be the D (5 bases). This CDR3 region has 15 residues. Germline V lookup: CDR1 SGHTA, CDR2 FQGTGA. The CDR3 DNA reads TGCGCCAGCAGCCGGATAGACAGATTTAATGAAAAACTGTTTTTT. Translated, it gives CASSRIDRFNEKLFF.

V is TRBV11-2 and J is TRBJ1-6, with D unclear. With 5 bases removed from V and 0 bases from J, the gap between germline ends came to 8 bases. This CDR3 is 15 amino acids long. Per the germline V gene, CDR1 is SGHAT and CDR2 is FQNNGV. The CDR3 protein is CASSPGSSYNSPLHF. The DNA of the CDR3 is TGTGCCAGCAGCCCCGGAAGCTCCTATAATTCACCCCTCCACTTT.

The chain links TRBV9 to TRBJ2-7, with 13 bases lining up with TRBD2. Per germline, CDR1 SGDLS and CDR2 YYNGEE. The CDR3 length is 16 residues. The V gene end was trimmed by 5 bases and the J gene end by 5 bases; junction bases not matched to a gene: 10. In DNA form, the CDR3 reads TGTGCCAGCAGTGCCCTCGGGACTAGCGGGATTAACGAGCAGTACTTC. It yields the protein CASSALGTSGINEQYF.

V gene TRBV19 combines with J gene TRBJ2-2; D is unclear. Germline CDR1 reads LNHDA; CDR2 reads SQIVND (reference sequence). CDR3 length equals 14 residues. V was pared by 2 bases and J by 3 bases, with 7 bases between. The CDR3 here is CASSISRYTGELFF. DNA for the CDR3: TGTGCCAGTAGTATATCGCGTTACACCGGGGAGCTGTTTTTT.

This clonotype was recorded at least ten times. The chain uses TRBV2 and TRBJ2-7; 7 bases line up with TRBD1. With V trimmed by 2 bases and J by 5 bases, 3 bases remained unmatched. The CDR3 length is 13 residues. Germline V gene lookup returns CDR1 SNHLY and CDR2 FYNNEI. CDR3 sequence reads: CASSENQGDEQYF. CDR3 nucleotides: TGTGCCAGCAGTGAAAATCAGGGGGACGAGCAGTACTTC.

In its sample, this clonotype was seen a few times. V gene TRBV7-9 combines with J gene TRBJ1-5, with TRBD1 identical over 11 bases. CDR1 is SEHNR and CDR2 is FQNEAQ in the germline V gene (reference sequence). V lost 5 bases to trimming and J lost 7 bases; unmatched junction nucleotides: 10. The CDR3 has 16 amino acids. In nucleotides, the CDR3 is TGTGCCAGCAGCGGGCTGGGACAGGGGGAATGGCAGCCCCAGCATTTT. This translates into CASSGLGQGEWQPQHF.

J is TRBJ2-3 and V is TRBV19; D not certain. Germline V lookup: CDR1 LNHDA, CDR2 SQIVND (reference sequence). The CDR3 is made up of 14 amino acids. Deletions cut 5 bases from V and 4 bases from J, with 13 bases between. The CDR3 DNA reads TGTGCCAGTAGTCGGAGAGCGAGCCCAGATACGCAGTATTTT. Translated, it gives CASSRRASPDTQYF.

This chain uses TRBV29-1 with TRBJ1-2; D might be TRBD1 (6 bases). V was trimmed by 8 bases and J by 8 bases, leaving 15 bases between them. Germline V gives CDR1 SQVTM, CDR2 ANQGSEA. The CDR3 contains 11 residues. The DNA of the CDR3 is TGCAGCTTGTACAGGGTGGAGGGCTACACCTTC. Amino acids: CSLYRVEGYTF.

The chain links TRBV29-1 to TRBJ1-2; possible D gene TRBD1, 5 bases. Germline values: CDR1 SQVTM, CDR2 ANQGSEA. V was pared by 8 bases and J by 5 bases, with 15 bases between. The CDR3 totals 12 residues. The CDR3 spells CSPAGSGYGYTF. The CDR3 region has the DNA TGCAGCCCAGCAGGGAGTGGGTATGGCTACACCTTC.

The chain combines TRBV9 with TRBJ1-1; no firm D call. Germline CDR1 and CDR2: SGDLS and YYNGEE. The V end lost 4 bases, the J end lost 2 bases, and 21 bases lay between the germline ends. The CDR3 has 17 amino acids. The CDR3, as DNA: TGTGCCAGCAGCCAACTCTTTCGGGCAGGAAGAAACACTGAAGCTTTCTTT. Amino acids: CASSQLFRAGRNTEAFF.